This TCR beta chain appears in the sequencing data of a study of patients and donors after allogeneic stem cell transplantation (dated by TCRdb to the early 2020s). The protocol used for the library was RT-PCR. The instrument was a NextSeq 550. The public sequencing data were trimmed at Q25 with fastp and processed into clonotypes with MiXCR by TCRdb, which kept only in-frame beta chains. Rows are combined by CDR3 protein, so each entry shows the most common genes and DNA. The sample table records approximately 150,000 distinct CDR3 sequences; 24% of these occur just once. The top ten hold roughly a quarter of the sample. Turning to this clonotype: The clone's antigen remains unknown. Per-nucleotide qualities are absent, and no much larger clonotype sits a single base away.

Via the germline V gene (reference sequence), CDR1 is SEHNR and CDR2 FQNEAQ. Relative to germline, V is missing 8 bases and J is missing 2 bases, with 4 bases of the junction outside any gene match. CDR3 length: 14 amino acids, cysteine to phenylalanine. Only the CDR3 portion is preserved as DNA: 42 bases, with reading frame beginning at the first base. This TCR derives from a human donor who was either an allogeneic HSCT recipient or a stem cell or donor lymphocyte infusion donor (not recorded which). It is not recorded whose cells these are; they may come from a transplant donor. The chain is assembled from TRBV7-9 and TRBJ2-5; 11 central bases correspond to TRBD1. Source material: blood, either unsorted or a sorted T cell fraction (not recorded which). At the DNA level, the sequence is TGTGCCAGCGGGACAGGGGGTTATCAAGAGACCCAGTACTTC. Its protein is CASGTGGYQETQYF.